The 10 T cell receptor beta chains reported below all come from one sample, sequenced in a study of cytomegalovirus exposure and HLA in healthy donors. This table comes from immunoSEQ multiplex PCR, and its TCRdb copy is limited to in-frame clones, with some not included. Of 210,000 or so clones detected, just over 85% appear once; the ten largest clones hold over 2.5%. Sequenced: PBMCs. The receptors stem from a woman aged 18-29 years in good health and CMV-seronegative.

This rearrangement joins TRBV18 to TRBJ1-4; tentative D call: TRBD1 (5 bases). The V and J ends lost 0 bases and 6 bases respectively, with 11 bases between them. The CDR3 runs to 15 residues. CDR1 and CDR2 (germline): KGHSH, LQKENI. CDR3 amino acids: CASSPPGRHDEKLFF. CDR3 nucleotide sequence: TGTGCCAGCTCACCACCGGGGCGGCACGATGAAAAACTGTTTTTT.

The gene calls are TRBV5-1 and TRBJ2-1, with a tentative D call TRBD1 (6 bases). Per the germline V gene, CDR1 is SGHRS and CDR2 is YFSETQ. The CDR3 consists of 15 residues. V lost 1 base and J 5 bases, leaving 13 bases between the germline ends. The CDR3 here is CASSLWQGFNNEQFF. The CDR3 DNA sequence: TGCGCCAGCAGCTTGTGGCAGGGGTTTAACAATGAGCAGTTCTTC.

The chain uses TRBV27 and TRBJ2-1; 11 bases align to TRBD2. Germline lookup yields CDR1 MNHEY and CDR2 SMNVEV (reference sequence). With 2 bases clipped from V and 7 bases from J, the junction kept 4 bases outside the gene matches. The length of the CDR3 is 15 residues. The CDR3 loop is CASSLALAGENEQFF. The CDR3 nucleotides read TGTGCCAGCAGTTTAGCACTAGCGGGAGAAAATGAGCAGTTCTTC.

The chain combines TRBV11-3 with TRBJ1-5, with 7 bases identical to TRBD1. The CDR3 extends over 14 amino acids. Unmatched junction bases numbered 4, after V lost 5 bases and J lost 3 bases. Per the germline V gene, CDR1 is SGHNT and CDR2 is YENEEA. The CDR3: CASSHRGNNQPQHF. The CDR3 nucleotides are TGTGCCAGCAGCCACAGGGGCAACAATCAGCCCCAGCATTTT.

The chain couples TRBV5-6 to TRBJ2-7; 7 positions match TRBD1. CDR3 length equals 14 residues. Per germline, CDR1 SGHDT and CDR2 YYEEEE. V dropped 3 bases and J dropped 3; count of bases not matched to a gene: 6. The CDR3 DNA sequence: TGTGCCAGCAGCTATGAGACAGGGCACTACGAGCAGTACTTC. Its translation is CASSYETGHYEQYF. The full variable domain, rest sourced from reference TRBV5-6 and TRBJ2-7, is DAGVTQSPTHLIKTRGQQVTLRCSPKSGHDTVSWYQQALGQGPQFIFQYYEEEERQRGNFPDRFSGHQFPNYSSELNVNALLLGDSALYLCASSYETGHYEQYFGPGTRLTVT.

The genes are TRBV4-2 and TRBJ2-7, with a tentative D call TRBD1 (6 bases). The CDR3 is 13 amino acids. Trimming took 3 bases from V and 3 from J, leaving 9 bases between them. Germline V gene lookup returns CDR1 LGHNA and CDR2 YNFKEQ. The CDR3 spells CASSHGDIYEQYF. CDR3 coding DNA: TGTGCCAGCAGCCATGGGGACATCTACGAGCAGTACTTC.

The V gene is TRBV4-2, the J gene TRBJ1-1, with D perhaps TRBD1 (6 bases). V was cut by 3 bases and J by 0 bases, with 17 bases left in between. This CDR3 has 17 amino acids. From germline, CDR1 is LGHNA and CDR2 YNFKEQ. The CDR3 loop is CASSHPMWDTLNTEAFF. The CDR3 nucleotides read TGTGCCAGCAGCCACCCCATGTGGGACACGCTGAACACTGAAGCTTTCTTT.

The chain joins TRBV12-5 to TRBJ1-2; possible D gene TRBD1, 5 bases. Germline assignment: CDR1 LGHNT and CDR2 FRNRAP. This CDR3 comprises 13 residues. Deletions cut 7 bases from V and 3 bases from J, with 12 bases between. The CDR3 nucleotides are TGTGCTAGTGCCGTGGGACTGGACTATGGCTACACCTTC. Encoded protein: CASAVGLDYGYTF.

The V call is TRBV6-1, the J call TRBJ2-7; the D gene is possibly TRBD2 (5 bases). Looked up from germline, CDR1 is MNHNS and CDR2 is SASEGT. V lost 1 base, J lost 3 bases, and 13 bases lay in between. This CDR3 region has 15 residues. The CDR3 DNA follows: TGTGCCAGCAGTGAAGGAAGGCGGAGGAACTACGAGCAGTACTTC. This gives the protein CASSEGRRRNYEQYF.

The rearrangement uses TRBV10-3 and TRBJ1-2; 7 bases agree with TRBD1. In germline, CDR1 is ENHRY, CDR2 SYGVKD. The CDR3 length is 12 residues. Unmatched junction bases numbered 3, after V lost 6 bases and J lost 5 bases. This CDR3 reads CAIRGGAYGYTF. CDR3 coding DNA: TGTGCCATCAGAGGGGGCGCATATGGCTACACCTTC.